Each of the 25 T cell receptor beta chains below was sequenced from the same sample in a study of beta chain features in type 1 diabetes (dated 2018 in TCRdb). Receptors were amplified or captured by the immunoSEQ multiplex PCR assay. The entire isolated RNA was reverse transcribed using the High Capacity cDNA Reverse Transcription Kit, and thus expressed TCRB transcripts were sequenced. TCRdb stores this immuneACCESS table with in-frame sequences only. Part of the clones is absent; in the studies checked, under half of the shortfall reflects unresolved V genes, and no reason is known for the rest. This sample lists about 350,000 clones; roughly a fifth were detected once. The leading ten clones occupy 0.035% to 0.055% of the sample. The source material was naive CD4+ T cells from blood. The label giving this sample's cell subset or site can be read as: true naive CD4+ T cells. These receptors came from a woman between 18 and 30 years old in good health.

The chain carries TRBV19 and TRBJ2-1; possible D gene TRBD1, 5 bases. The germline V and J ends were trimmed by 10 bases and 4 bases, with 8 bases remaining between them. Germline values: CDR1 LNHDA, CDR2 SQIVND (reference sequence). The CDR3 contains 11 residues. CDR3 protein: CATDRYNEQFF. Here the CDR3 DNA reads TGTGCCACCGACAGATACAATGAGCAGTTCTTC.

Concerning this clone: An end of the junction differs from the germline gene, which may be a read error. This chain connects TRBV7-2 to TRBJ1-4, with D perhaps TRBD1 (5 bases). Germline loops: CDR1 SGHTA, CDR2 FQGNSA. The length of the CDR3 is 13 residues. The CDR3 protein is CASTLGQGAKLFF. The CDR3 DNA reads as TGTGCCAGCACCTTAGGGCAAGGGGCGAAACTGTTTTTT. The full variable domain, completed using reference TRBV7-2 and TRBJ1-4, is GAGVSQSPSNKVTEKGKDVELRCDPISGHTALYWYRQSLGQGLEFLIYFQGNSAPDKSGLPSDRFSAERTGGSVSTLTIQRTQQEDSAVYLCASTLGQGAKLFFGSGTQLSVL.

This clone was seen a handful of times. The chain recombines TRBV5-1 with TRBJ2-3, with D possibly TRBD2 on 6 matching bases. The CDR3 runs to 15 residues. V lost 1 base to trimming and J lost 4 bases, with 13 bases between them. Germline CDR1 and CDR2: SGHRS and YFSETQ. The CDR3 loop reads CASSLIVGGADTQYF. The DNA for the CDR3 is TGCGCCAGCAGCTTGATTGTAGGAGGGGCAGATACGCAGTATTTT.

The CDR3 here is CSVNPLASPGKQFF. CDR3 bases: TGCAGCGTTAACCCCCTGGCTAGCCCGGGTAAGCAGTTCTTC. The chain is built from TRBV29-1 and TRBJ2-1; the D gene is possibly TRBD2 (5 bases). Germline CDR1 is SQVTM and CDR2 is ANQGSEA. V was pared by 5 bases and J by 11 bases, with 22 bases between. The CDR3 sequence is 14 residues long.

Written as DNA, the CDR3 is TGCAGCGTTCAGACAGGGGCGACCCAGTACTTC. This translates into CSVQTGATQYF. The V and J genes are TRBV29-1 and TRBJ2-5, with 8 nucleotides matching TRBD1. Germline CDR1 SQVTM, CDR2 ANQGSEA. J lost 7 bases, V lost 5 bases, and 3 bases had no gene match. The CDR3 consists of 11 residues.

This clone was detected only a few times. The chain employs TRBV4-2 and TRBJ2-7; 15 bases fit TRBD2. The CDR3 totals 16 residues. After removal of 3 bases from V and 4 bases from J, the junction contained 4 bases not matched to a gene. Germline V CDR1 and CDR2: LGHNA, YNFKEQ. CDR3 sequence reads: CASSQGLAGGLYEQYF. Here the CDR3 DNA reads TGTGCCAGCAGCCAGGGACTAGCGGGAGGTCTATACGAGCAGTACTTC.

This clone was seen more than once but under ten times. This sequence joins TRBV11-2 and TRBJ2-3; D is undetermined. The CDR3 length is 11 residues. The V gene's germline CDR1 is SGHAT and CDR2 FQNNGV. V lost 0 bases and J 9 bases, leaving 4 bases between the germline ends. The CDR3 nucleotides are TGTGCCAGCAGCTTAGATATAACGCAGTATTTT. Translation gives CASSLDITQYF. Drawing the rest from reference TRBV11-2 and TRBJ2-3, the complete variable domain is EAGVAQSPRYKIIEKRQSVAFWCNPISGHATLYWYQQILGQGPKLLIQFQNNGVVDDSQLPKDRFSAERLKGVDSTLKIQPAKLEDSAVYLCASSLDITQYFGPGTRLTVL.

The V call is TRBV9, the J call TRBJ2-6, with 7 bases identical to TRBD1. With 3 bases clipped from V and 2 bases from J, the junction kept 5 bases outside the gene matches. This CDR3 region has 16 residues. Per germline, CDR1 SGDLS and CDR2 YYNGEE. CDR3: CASSALTGAGANVLTF. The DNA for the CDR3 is TGTGCCAGCAGCGCCTTAACAGGGGCTGGGGCCAACGTCCTGACTTTC. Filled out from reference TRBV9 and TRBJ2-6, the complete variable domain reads DSGVTQTPKHLITATGQRVTLRCSPRSGDLSVYWYQQSLDQGLQFLIQYYNGEERAKGNILERFSAQQFPDLHSELNLSSLELGDSALYFCASSALTGAGANVLTFGAGSRLTVL.

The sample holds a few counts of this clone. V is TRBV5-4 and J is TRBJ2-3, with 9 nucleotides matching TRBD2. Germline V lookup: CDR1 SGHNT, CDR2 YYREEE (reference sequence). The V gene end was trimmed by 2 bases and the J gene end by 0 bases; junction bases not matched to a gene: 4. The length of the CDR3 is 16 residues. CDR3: CASSFLLAGSTDTQYF. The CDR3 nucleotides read TGTGCCAGCAGCTTCCTTCTAGCGGGGAGCACAGATACGCAGTATTTT.

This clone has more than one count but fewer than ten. The CDR3 reads CASSSGQQAEAFF. The CDR3 DNA follows: TGTGCCAGCAGCTCTGGACAACAAGCTGAAGCTTTCTTT. The rearrangement uses TRBV5-4 and TRBJ1-1, with D possibly TRBD1 on 5 matching bases. Trimming cost V 3 bases and J 6 bases, with 12 bases left between them. Germline-derived CDR1 and CDR2 are SGHNT and YYREEE (reference sequence). The CDR3 covers 13 residues.

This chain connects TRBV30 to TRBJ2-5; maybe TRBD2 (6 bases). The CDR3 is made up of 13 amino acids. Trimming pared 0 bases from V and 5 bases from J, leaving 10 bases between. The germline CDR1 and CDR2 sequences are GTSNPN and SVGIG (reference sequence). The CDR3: CAWSVGGWETQYF. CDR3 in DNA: TGTGCCTGGAGTGTCGGGGGTTGGGAGACCCAGTACTTC. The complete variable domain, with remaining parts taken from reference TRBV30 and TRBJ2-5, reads SQTIHQWPATLVQPVGSPLSLECTVEGTSNPNLYWYRQAAGRGLQLLFYSVGIGQISSEVPQNLSASRPQDRQFILSSKKLLLSDSGFYLCAWSVGGWETQYFGPGTRLLVL.

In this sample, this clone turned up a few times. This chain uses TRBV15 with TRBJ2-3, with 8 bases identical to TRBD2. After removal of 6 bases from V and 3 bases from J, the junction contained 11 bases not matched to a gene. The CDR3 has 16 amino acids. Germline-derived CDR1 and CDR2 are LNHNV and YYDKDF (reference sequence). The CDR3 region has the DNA TGTGCCACCAGAGACCCCGGGACTAGTGCGACAGATACGCAGTATTTT. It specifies CATRDPGTSATDTQYF.

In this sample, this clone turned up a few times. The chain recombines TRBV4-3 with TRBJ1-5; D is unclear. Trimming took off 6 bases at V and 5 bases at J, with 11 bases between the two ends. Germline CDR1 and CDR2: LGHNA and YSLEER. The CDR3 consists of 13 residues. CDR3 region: CASSSREDQPQHF. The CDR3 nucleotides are TGCGCCAGCAGTTCTCGGGAGGATCAGCCCCAGCATTTT.

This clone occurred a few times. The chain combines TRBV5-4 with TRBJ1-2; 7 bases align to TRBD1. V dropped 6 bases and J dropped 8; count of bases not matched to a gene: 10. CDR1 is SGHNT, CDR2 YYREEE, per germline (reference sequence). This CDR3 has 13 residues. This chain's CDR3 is CASTGTDAIGYTF. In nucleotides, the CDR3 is TGTGCCAGCACCGGGACAGACGCCATAGGCTACACCTTC.

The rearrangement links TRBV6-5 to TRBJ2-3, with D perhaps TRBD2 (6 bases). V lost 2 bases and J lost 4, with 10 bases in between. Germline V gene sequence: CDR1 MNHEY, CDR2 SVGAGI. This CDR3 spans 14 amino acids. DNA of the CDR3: TGTGCCAGCAGTTACAATACGGGAGCAGATACGCAGTATTTT. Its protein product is CASSYNTGADTQYF.

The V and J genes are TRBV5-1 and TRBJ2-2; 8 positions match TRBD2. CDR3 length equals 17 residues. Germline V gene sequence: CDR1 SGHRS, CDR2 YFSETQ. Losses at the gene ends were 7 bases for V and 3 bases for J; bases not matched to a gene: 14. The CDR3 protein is CASGPPSSGLYTGELFF. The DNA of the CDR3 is TGCGCCAGCGGCCCACCATCTAGCGGGCTGTACACCGGGGAGCTGTTTTTT.

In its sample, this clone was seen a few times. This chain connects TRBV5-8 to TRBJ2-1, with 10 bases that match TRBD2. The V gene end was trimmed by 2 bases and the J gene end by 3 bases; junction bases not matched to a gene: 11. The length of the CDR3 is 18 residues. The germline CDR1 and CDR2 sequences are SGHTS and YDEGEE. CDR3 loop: CASSFRLAGALLYNEQFF. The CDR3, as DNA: TGTGCCAGCAGCTTTCGGCTAGCGGGAGCCCTACTCTACAATGAGCAGTTCTTC.

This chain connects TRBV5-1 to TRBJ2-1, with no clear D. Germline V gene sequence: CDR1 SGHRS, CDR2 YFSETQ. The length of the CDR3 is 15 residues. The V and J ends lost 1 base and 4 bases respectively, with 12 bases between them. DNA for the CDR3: TGCGCCAGCAGCTTGCGCGGAAACCCGTACAATGAGCAGTTCTTC. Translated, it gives CASSLRGNPYNEQFF.

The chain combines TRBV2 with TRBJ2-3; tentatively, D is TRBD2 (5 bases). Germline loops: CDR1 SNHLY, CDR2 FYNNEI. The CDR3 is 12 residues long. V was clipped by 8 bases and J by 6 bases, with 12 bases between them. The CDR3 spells CASCGPGDTQYF. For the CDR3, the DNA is TGTGCCAGCTGCGGGCCGGGGGATACGCAGTATTTT.

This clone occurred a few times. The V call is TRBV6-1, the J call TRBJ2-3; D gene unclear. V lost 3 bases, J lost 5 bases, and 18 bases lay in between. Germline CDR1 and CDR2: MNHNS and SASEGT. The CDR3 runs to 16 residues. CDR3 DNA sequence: TGTGCCAGCAGTGATCCGCCTGCCCGGAGAGAAGATACGCAGTATTTT. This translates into CASSDPPARREDTQYF.

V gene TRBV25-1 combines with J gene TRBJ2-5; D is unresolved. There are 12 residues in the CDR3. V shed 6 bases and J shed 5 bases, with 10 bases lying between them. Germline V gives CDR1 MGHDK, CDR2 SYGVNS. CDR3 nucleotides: TGTGCCAGCAGCCTAAAGAGGGAGACCCAGTACTTC. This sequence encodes CASSLKRETQYF.

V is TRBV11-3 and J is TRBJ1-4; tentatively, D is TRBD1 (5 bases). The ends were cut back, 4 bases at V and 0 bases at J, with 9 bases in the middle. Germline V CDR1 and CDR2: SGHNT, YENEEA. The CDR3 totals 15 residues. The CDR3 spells CASSSRQTTNEKLFF. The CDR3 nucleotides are TGTGCCAGCAGCTCAAGACAGACAACTAATGAAAAACTGTTTTTT.

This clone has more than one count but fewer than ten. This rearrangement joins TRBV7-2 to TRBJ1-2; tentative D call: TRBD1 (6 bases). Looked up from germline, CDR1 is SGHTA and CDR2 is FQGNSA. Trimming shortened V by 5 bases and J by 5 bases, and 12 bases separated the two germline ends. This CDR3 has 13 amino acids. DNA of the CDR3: TGTGCCAGCAGCCCGGACAGCTCTTATGGCTACACCTTC. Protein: CASSPDSSYGYTF. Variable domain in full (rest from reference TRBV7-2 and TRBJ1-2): GAGVSQSPSNKVTEKGKDVELRCDPISGHTALYWYRQSLGQGLEFLIYFQGNSAPDKSGLPSDRFSAERTGGSVSTLTIQRTQQEDSAVYLCASSPDSSYGYTFGSGTRLTVV.

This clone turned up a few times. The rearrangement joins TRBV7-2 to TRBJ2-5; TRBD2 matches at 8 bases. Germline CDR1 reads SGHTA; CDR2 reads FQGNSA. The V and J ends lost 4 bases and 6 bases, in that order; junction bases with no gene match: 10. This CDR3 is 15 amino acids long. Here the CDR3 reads CASSSKISGVKTQYF. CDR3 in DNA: TGTGCCAGCAGCTCCAAGATTAGCGGGGTGAAGACCCAGTACTTC.

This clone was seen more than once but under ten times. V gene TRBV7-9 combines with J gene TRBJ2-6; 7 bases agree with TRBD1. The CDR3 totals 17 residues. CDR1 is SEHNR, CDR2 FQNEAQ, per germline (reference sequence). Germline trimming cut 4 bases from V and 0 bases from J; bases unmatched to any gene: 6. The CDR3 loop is CASSSGTAVSGANVLTF. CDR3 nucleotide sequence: TGTGCCAGCAGCTCCGGGACAGCTGTCTCTGGGGCCAACGTCCTGACTTTC.